The rows below give T cell receptor beta chains drawn from one sample of a study of blood T cell repertoires in COVID-19. Profiling relied on immunoSEQ multiplex PCR, and the TCRdb table lists in-frame clones only, not all of them. In the table there are about 4,900 clones, approximately 71% of which are singletons. The sample consisted of peripheral blood. These receptors came from a human donor in a cohort sampled during active COVID-19. CDR3s include the opening cysteine and the closing phenylalanine or tryptophan. D genes are given only for firm matches. Rows give clone size only sometimes, using once, few, many, or a class for an expanded clone.

TRBJ2-7 - - TRBV7-2 CASRPNKPNYDEQYF TGTGCCAGCAGACCCAACAAACCTAACTACGACGAGCAGTACTTC
TRBJ2-1 TRBD1 - TRBV4-1 CASSQAPGTGGNEQFF TGCGCCAGCAGCCAAGCACCCGGGACAGGGGGGAATGAGCAGTTCTTC
TRBJ2-7 TRBD1 - TRBV7-2 CASSPGGTGDYEQYF TGTGCCAGCAGCCCAGGCGGGACAGGGGACTACGAGCAGTACTTC
TRBJ1-6 - - TRBV19 CASDEGVGSPLHF TGTGCCAGTGACGAGGGGGTGGGCTCACCCCTCCACTTT
TRBJ1-2 - - TRBV19 CASSPDSLPYGYTF TGTGCCAGTAGCCCGGACAGCCTACCCTATGGCTACACCTTC
TRBJ2-7 - - TRBV2 CASSELVRTQYF TGTGCCAGCAGTGAACTTGTGAGGACACAGTACTTC
TRBJ2-7 - - TRBV18 CASSPLQGSGYEQYF TGTGCCAGCTCACCACTTCAGGGTTCCGGCTACGAGCAGTACTTC
TRBJ1-2 TRBD1 - TRBV12-3/TRBV12-4 CASSDRDRYGYTF TGTGCCAGCAGTGACCGGGACAGATATGGCTACACCTTC
TRBJ2-1 TRBD2 - TRBV7-2 CASSAGGGVVEQFF TGTGCCAGCAGCGCTGGGGGAGGGGTGGTTGAGCAGTTCTTC
TRBJ2-7 - - TRBV6-2/TRBV6-3 CASSYPPGVYEQYF TGTGCCAGCAGTTACCCCCCGGGTGTCTACGAGCAGTACTTC
TRBJ2-3 TRBD2 once TRBV5-4 CASSFEGLAAQYF TGTGCCAGCAGCTTCGAAGGACTAGCGGCGCAGTATTTT
TRBJ1-1 - - TRBV19 CASSSQVNTEAFF TGTGCCAGTAGTAGCCAGGTGAACACTGAAGCTTTCTTT
TRBJ1-1 TRBD1 - TRBV4-3 CASSGQGNTEAFF TGCGCCAGCAGCGGACAGGGAAACACTGAAGCTTTCTTT
TRBJ2-3 TRBD2 - TRBV27 CASTALAGGLGTTQDTQYF TGTGCCAGCACCGCACTAGCGGGGGGCCTGGGAACCACACAAGATACGCAGTATTTT
TRBJ2-2 - medium-sized TRBV19 CASIFGAGTGELFF TGTGCCAGTATCTTTGGCGCGGGCACCGGGGAGCTGTTTTTT
TRBJ1-1 - - TRBV6-2/TRBV6-3 CASSYGGGRVLAFF TGTGCCAGCAGTTACGGTGGGGGCAGGGTTCTGGCTTTCTTT
TRBJ1-2 TRBD1 - TRBV28 CASSRDRVYGYTF TGTGCCAGTAGTAGGGACAGGGTCTATGGCTACACCTTC
TRBJ2-7 TRBD1 - TRBV4-1 CASSQDRYRGSYEQYF TGCGCCAGCAGCCAAGACCGTTACAGGGGCTCCTACGAGCAGTACTTC
TRBJ1-6 TRBD1 - TRBV7-9 CASSSGRTGYNSPLHF TGTGCCAGCAGCTCAGGAAGGACAGGATATAATTCACCCCTCCACTTT
TRBJ2-7 - - TRBV28 CASSFNRKSYEQYF TGTGCCAGCAGTTTCAACAGGAAATCCTACGAGCAGTACTTC
TRBJ1-3 TRBD1 - TRBV7-3 CASSPQDRGNTIYF TGTGCCAGCAGCCCCCAGGACAGGGGAAACACCATATATTTT
TRBJ1-3 - - TRBV28 CASSLSPLGNTIYF TGTGCCAGCAGTTTAAGTCCACTCGGAAACACCATATATTTT
TRBJ1-3 TRBD1 - TRBV13 CASTDRGGQISGNTIYF TGTGCCAGCACCGATCGAGGGGGACAGATCTCTGGAAACACCATATATTTT
TRBJ1-1 TRBD1 - TRBV5-4 CASSPPTGLGNTEAFF TGTGCCAGCAGCCCACCGACAGGGTTGGGGAACACTGAAGCTTTCTTT
TRBJ2-7 TRBD1 - TRBV7-2 CASSSSQTGNYEQYF TGTGCCAGCAGCTCGTCCCAGACAGGGAACTACGAGCAGTACTTC